This entry is about one TCR beta chain. Its antigen is unidentified. This entry comes from a study of tumor-infiltrating lymphocytes in localized non-small cell lung cancer. Study-level information: The cohort mixed smokers and never-smokers, several histologies, and some post-neoadjuvant-chemotherapy samples. The study's findings and limits: IM1 and IM2 tumors showed no difference in T-cell fraction.

Profiling relied on immunoSEQ multiplex PCR, and the TCRdb table lists in-frame clones only, not all of them. The profile shows approximately 8,700 clones, 70% to 85% of them singletons. The CDR3 sequence is 15 residues long. Germline CDR1 is SGDLS and CDR2 is YYNGEE. Trimming at V came to 3 bases and at J to 6 bases, leaving 9 bases not matched to a gene. The sequenced material came from uninvolved lung tissue not adjacent to the tumor. The V call is TRBV9, the J call TRBJ1-1; TRBD1 matches 9 bases. This receptor was obtained from a human donor with non-small cell lung cancer. The CDR3 DNA is TGTGCCAGCAGCGCAGAAGGGACAGGGATTGCTGAAGCTTTCTTT. Translated: CASSAEGTGIAEAFF.